The T cell receptor beta chain described here comes from a study of blood T cell repertoires in COVID-19 (TCRdb year 2020). Study-level background: Samples covering the acute and convalescent phases of COVID-19 were provided by collaborators in the United States, Italy and Spain. The repertoires were released in a freely available public database meant as a resource for research on the immune response to SARS-CoV-2. Where available, HLA class I and class II types were obtained from metadata supplied by the sample provider rather than from assay-based typing. Subjects who had been exposed to COVID-19, were actively infected with it, or had recovered from it provided the deeply sampled blood TCRbeta repertoires that made up the dataset. Nearly every sample came with metadata listing a de-identified subject ID, COVID-19 status, age in years and sex. Samples were obtained from the ongoing ImmuneRACE study (first 160 participants) and from about 1,300 subjects provided by 6 global collaborators. The prospective study material was composed of cDNA or gDNA derived from T cells, B-cell-depleted T cells, or PBMCs.

The immunoSEQ Assay, a bias-controlled multiplex PCR, was used to amplify TCRbeta CDR3 regions from genomic DNA. Concerning the study's data processing: The number of nucleated cells in each sample was estimated by amplification of reference gene primers within the assay. To quantify the absolute abundance of each unique TCRbeta CDR3 rearrangement, sequence reads were collapsed and filtered. For each sample, productive Simpson clonality was calculated as the square root of Simpson's diversity index over productive rearrangements. In TCRdb, the immuneACCESS table is reduced to in-frame sequences with V and J assigned. These tables do not hold every clone; where another copy was compared, an unresolved V gene accounts for under half, and the others remain unexplained. Clonal size and the V and J genes are those of that table, whereas D and trimming came from the DNA. Counted in this sample were hundreds of thousands of clones; under 90% of them appeared once. Clones ranked in the top ten supply under 3% of the sample.

The study at large found these results: Clinical and demographic metadata were provided uncurated, with the amount varying by source and participant.

About this clone: The specificity of this receptor is unknown. No base quality values were provided; no much bigger clone lies one nucleotide off.

Participants in the prospective study were enrolled through a virtual design, were aged roughly 18 to 100 years, and lived in 24 United States geographic areas. To assign participants to cohorts, the prospective study relied on clinical history that participants themselves reported in a screening survey and a study questionnaire. Exposed participants had been in contact with someone with a PCR-confirmed or clinician-diagnosed COVID-19 case within 2 weeks of study entry. In the prospective study, whole blood, serum and a nasopharyngeal or oropharyngeal swab were collected from each participant by mobile phlebotomists. Over a roughly 2-month period, participants in the prospective study had the option of providing additional blood draws and questionnaires. Prospective study blood samples were shipped either frozen or at room temperature before DNA extraction. From the germline V gene, CDR1 is SGHRS and CDR2 is YFSETQ. Trimming at the junction amounts to 1 base on V and 0 bases on J, and the germline ends lie 14 bases apart. The CDR3 spans 17 residues, from the cysteine through the phenylalanine. The retained sequence is limited to the CDR3, 51 bases, with the frame set at the first base.

The sequenced material came from PBMCs or T cells enriched from blood (not recorded which). The chain employs TRBV5-1 and TRBJ1-3; D gene: possibly TRBD1, on 5 matching bases. The origin of this receptor is a woman aged 50 to 65 who had been exposed to COVID-19. The CDR3 reads CASSLWGRVDSGNTIYF. In nucleotide form, the sequence is TGCGCCAGCAGCTTGTGGGGCCGGGTCGACTCTGGAAACACCATATATTTT. With all but the CDR3 taken from the reference TRBV5-1 and TRBJ1-3 genes, the full variable domain is: KAGVTQTPRYLIKTRGQQVTLSCSPISGHRSVSWYQQTPGQGLQFLFEYFSETQRNKGNFPGRFSGRQFSNSRSEMNVSTLELGDSALYLCASSLWGRVDSGNTIYFGEGSWLTVV.